Listed here is a single TCR beta chain. Its antigen remains unknown. This sample includes further DNA sequences coding for the same CDR3. This record belongs to a study of shared clonotypes between healthy human individuals. Whole-study results and caveats: Depth of sequencing was expected to influence donor clonotype sharing.

Profiling relied on immunoSEQ multiplex PCR, and the TCRdb table lists in-frame clones only, not all of them. The sample carries 1.5 million to 2.5 million clones, approximately 94% recorded once. Terminally differentiated effector memory CD45RA+ cells were excluded from the naive CD8 cells, which were CD45RO-negative and positively selected for CCR7. With 1 base removed from V and 2 bases from J, the gap between germline ends came to 5 bases. The germline gives CDR1 SEHNR, CDR2 FQNEAQ (reference sequence). CDR3 length: 13 amino acids. The specimen sequenced was naive CD8+ T cells sorted from blood. J is TRBJ1-2 and V is TRBV7-9; D remains unclear. The sequence came from a man between 18 and 29 years old in good health. CDR3 DNA sequence: TGTGCCAGCAGCTTAGGGCTGAACTATGGCTACACCTTC. Protein sequence: CASSLGLNYGYTF.